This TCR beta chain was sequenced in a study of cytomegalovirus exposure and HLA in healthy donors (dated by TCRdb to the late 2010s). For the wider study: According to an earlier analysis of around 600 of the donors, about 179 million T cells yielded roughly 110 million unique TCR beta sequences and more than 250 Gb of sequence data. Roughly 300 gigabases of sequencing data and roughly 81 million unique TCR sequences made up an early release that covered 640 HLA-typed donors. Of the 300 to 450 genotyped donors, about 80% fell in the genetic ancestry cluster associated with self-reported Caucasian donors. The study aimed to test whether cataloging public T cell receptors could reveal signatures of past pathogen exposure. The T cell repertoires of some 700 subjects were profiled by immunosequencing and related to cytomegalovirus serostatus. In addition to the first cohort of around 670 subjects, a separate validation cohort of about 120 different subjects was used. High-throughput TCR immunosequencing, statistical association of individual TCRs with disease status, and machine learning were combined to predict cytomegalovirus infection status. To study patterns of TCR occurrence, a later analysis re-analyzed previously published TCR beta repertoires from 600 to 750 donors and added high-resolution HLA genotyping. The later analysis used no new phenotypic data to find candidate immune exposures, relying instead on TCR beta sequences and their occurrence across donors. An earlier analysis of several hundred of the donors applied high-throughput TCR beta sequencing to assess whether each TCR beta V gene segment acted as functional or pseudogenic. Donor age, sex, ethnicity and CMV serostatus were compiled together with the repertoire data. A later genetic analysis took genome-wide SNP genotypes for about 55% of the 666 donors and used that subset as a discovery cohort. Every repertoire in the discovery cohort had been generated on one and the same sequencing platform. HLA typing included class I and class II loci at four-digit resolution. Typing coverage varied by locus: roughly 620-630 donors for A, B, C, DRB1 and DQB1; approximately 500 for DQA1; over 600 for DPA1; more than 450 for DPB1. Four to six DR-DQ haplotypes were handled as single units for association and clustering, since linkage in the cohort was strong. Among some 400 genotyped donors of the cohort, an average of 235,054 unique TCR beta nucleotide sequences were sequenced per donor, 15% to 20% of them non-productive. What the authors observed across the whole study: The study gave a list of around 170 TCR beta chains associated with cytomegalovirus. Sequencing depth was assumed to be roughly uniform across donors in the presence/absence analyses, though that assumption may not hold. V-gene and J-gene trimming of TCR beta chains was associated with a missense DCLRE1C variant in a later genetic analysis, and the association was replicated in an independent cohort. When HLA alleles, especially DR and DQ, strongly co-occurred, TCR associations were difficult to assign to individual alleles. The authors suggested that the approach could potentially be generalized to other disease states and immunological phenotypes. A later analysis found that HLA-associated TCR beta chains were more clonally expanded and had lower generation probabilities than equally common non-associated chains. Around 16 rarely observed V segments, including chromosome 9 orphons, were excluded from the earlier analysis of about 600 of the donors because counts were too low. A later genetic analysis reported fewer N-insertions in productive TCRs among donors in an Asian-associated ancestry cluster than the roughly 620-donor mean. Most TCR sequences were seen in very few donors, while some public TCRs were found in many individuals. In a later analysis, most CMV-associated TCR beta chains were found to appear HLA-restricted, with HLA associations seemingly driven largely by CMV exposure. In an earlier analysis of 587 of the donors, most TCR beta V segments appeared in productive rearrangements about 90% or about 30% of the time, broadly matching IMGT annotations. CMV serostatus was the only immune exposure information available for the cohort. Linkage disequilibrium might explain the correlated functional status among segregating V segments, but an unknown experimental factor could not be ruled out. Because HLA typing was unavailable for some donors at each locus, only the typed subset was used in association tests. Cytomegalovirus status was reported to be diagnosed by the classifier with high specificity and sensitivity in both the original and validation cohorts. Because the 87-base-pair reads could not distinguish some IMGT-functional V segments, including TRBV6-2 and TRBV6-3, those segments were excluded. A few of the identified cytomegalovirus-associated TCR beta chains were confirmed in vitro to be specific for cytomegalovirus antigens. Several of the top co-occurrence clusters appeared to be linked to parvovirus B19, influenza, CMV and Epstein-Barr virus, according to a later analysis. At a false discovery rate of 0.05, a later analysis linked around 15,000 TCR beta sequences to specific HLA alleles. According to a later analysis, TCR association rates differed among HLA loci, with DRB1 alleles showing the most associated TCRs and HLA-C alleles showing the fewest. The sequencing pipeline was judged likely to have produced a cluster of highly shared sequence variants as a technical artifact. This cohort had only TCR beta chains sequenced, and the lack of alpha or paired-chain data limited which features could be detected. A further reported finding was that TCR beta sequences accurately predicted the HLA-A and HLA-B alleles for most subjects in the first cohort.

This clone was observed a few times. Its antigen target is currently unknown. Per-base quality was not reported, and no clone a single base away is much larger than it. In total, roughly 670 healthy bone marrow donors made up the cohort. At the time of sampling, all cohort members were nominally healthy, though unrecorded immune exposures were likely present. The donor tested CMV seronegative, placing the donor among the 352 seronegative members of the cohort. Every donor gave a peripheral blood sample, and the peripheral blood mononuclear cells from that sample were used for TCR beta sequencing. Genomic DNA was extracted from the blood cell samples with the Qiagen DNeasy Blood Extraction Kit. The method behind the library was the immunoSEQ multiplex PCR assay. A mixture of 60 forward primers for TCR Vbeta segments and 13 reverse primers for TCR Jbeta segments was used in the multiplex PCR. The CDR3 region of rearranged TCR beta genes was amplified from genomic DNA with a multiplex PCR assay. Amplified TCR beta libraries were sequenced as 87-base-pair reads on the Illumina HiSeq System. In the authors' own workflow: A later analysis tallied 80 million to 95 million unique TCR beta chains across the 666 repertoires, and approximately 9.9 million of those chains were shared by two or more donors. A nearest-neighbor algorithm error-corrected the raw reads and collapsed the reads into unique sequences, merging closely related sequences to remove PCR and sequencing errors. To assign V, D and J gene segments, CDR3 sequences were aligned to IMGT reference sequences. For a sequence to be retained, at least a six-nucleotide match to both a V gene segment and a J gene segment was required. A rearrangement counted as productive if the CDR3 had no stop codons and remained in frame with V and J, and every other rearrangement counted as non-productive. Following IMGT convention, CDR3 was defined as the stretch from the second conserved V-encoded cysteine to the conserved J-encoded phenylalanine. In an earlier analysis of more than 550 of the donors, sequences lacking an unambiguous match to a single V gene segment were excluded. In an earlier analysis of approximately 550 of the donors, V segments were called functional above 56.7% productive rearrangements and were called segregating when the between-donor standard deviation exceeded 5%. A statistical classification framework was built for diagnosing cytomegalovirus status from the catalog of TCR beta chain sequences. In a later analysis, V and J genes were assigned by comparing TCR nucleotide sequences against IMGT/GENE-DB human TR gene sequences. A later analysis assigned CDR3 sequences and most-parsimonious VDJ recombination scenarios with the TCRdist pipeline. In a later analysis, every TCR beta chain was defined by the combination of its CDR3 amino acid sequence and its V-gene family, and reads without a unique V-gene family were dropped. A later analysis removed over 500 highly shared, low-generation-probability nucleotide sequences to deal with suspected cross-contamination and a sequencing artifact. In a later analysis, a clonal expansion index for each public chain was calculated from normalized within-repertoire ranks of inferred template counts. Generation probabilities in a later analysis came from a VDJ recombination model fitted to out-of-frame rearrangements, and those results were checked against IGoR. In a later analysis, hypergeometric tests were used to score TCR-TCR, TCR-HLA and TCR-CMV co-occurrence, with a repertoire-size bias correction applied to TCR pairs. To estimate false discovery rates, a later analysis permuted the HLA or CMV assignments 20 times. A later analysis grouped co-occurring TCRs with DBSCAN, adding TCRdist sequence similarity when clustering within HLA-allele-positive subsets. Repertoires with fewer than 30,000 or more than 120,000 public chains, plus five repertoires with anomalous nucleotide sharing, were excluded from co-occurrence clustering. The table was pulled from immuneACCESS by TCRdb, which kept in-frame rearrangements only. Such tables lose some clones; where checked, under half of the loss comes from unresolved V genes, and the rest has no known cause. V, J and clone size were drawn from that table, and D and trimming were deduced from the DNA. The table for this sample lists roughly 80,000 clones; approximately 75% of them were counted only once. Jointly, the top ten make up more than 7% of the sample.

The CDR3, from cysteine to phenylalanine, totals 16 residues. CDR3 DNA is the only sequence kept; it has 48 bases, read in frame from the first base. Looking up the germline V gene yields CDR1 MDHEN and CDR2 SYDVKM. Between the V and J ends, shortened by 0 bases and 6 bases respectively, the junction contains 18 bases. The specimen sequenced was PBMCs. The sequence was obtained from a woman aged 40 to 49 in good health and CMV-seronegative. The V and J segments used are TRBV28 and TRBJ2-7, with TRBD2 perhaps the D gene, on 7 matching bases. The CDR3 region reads CASSLWVGGRLGEQYF. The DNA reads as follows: TGTGCCAGCAGTTTATGGGTCGGGGGGCGCCTGGGCGAGCAGTACTTC.